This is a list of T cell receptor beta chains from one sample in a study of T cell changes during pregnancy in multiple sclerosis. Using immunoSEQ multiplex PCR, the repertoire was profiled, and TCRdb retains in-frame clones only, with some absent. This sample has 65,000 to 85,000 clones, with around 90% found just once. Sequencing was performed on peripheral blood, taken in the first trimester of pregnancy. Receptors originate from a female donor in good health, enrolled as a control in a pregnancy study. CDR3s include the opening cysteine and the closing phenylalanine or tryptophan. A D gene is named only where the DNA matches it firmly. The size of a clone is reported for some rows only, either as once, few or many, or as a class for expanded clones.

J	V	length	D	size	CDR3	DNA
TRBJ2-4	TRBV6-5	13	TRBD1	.	CASSLRDSRPQYF	TGTGCCAGCAGTCTAAGGGACAGCAGGCCACAGTACTTC
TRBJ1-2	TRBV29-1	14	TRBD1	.	CSVEVTGGDYGYTF	TGCAGCGTTGAAGTTACAGGGGGCGACTATGGCTACACCTTC
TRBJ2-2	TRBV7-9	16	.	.	CASSSHSTRGRGELFF	TGTGCCAGCAGCTCCCATTCCACCAGGGGTAGGGGGGAGCTGTTTTTT
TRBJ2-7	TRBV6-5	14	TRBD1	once	CASSRGGESHEQYF	TGTGCCAGCAGTAGAGGGGGCGAATCTCACGAGCAGTACTTC
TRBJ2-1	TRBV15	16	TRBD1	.	CATSRRDRGWDNEQFF	TGTGCCACCAGCAGACGGGACAGGGGGTGGGACAATGAGCAGTTCTTC
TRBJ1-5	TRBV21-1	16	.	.	CASSRGNRGHNQPQHF	TGTGCCAGCAGCAGAGGAAACAGGGGGCATAATCAGCCCCAGCATTTT
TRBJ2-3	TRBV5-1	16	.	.	CASSLWGASTTDTQYF	TGCGCCAGCAGCTTGTGGGGAGCCTCCACCACAGATACGCAGTATTTT
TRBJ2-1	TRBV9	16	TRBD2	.	CASSVVGAGSYNEQFF	TGTGCCAGCAGCGTAGTTGGAGCGGGGTCCTACAATGAGCAGTTCTTC
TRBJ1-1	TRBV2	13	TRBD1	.	CASTEDRDTEAFF	TGTGCCAGCACCGAGGACAGGGACACTGAAGCTTTCTTT
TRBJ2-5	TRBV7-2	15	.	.	CASSLAGRSLETQYF	TGTGCCAGCAGCTTAGCCGGCAGGTCTTTGGAGACCCAGTACTTC
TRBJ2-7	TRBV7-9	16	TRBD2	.	CASSDVGGDRTYEQYF	TGTGCCAGCAGCGATGTCGGGGGGGACCGAACCTACGAGCAGTACTTC
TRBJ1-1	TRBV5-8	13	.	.	CASSRGSRDEAFF	TGTGCCAGCAGTAGGGGATCGAGAGATGAAGCTTTCTTT
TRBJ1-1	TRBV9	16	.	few	CASSVAFQFMNTEAFF	TGTGCCAGCAGCGTAGCTTTCCAGTTCATGAACACTGAAGCTTTCTTT
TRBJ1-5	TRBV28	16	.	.	CASSSHSSSGNQPQHF	TGTGCCAGCAGTTCCCACTCTTCTTCGGGCAATCAGCCCCAGCATTTT
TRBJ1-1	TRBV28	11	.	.	CATQGNTEAFF	TGTGCCACCCAGGGGAACACTGAAGCTTTCTTT
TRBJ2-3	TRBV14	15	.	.	CASSQGTFSTDTQYF	TGTGCCAGCAGCCAGGGGACTTTTAGCACAGATACGCAGTATTTT
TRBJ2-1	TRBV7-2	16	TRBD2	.	CASTRSGTRSLNEQFF	TGTGCCAGCACCCGTTCCGGGACTAGAAGTCTCAATGAGCAGTTCTTC
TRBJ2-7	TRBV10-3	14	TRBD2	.	CAIGTSGGYYEQYF	TGTGCCATCGGAACTAGCGGGGGTTACTACGAGCAGTACTTC
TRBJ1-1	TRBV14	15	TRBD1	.	CASSQPGGVNTEAFF	TGTGCCAGCAGCCAACCAGGGGGCGTGAACACTGAAGCTTTCTTT
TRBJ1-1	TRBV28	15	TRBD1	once	CASSQPGTGRTEAFF	TGTGCCAGCAGTCAACCCGGGACAGGGCGCACTGAAGCTTTCTTT
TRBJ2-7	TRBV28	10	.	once	CASSVVEQYF	TGTGCCAGCAGTGTAGTAGAGCAGTACTTC
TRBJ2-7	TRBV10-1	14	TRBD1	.	CASSSDRGPYEQYF	TGCGCCAGCAGTTCGGACAGGGGGCCCTACGAGCAGTACTTC
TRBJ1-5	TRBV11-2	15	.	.	CASSFGTDSNQPQHF	TGTGCCAGCAGCTTCGGTACAGATAGCAATCAGCCCCAGCATTTT
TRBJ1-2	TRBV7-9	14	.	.	CASSHQRGGYGYTF	TGTGCCAGCAGCCACCAGCGGGGGGGTTATGGCTACACCTTC
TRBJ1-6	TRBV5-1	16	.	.	CASSYGESSYNSPLHF	TGCGCCAGCAGCTATGGGGAGAGCTCCTATAATTCACCCCTCCACTTT
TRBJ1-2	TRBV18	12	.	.	CASSRPRDGYTF	TGTGCCAGCTCCCGACCGAGGGATGGCTACACCTTC